This T cell receptor (beta chain) was sequenced in a study of cytomegalovirus exposure and HLA in healthy donors. Of note for this clone: As yet, its antigen is unknown. Compared with germline, one end of the junction differs, possibly owing to a read error.

PCR primers comprised 60 Vbeta and 13 Jbeta primers. The protocol was immunoSEQ multiplex PCR, while the TCRdb copy is restricted to in-frame clones and leaves out a portion. The data contain about 200,000 clones, 70% to 85% of them singletons. Findings and caveats of the study: Later on, an analysis tied approximately 17,000 TCR beta sequences to HLA alleles at 0.05 false discovery rate. Earlier analysis found most TCR beta V segments productive about 90% or about 30% of the time. Some V segments (TRBV6-2 and TRBV6-3 among them) were excluded as indistinguishable. It emerged from a later analysis that several of the most significant clusters appeared to be linked to common viral pathogens.

The CDR3 runs 9 residues. CDR1 is SGHAT, CDR2 FQNNGV, per germline. The TCR was taken from a woman younger than 45 in good health and CMV-seropositive. The chain carries TRBV11-2 and TRBJ1-5; D not certain. The specimen sequenced was PBMCs. CDR3 bases: TGTGCCAGCCCCCCTCCCCGGCATTTT. Encoded protein: CASPPPRHF.